The 9 T cell receptor beta chains in this list originate from one sample, sequenced in a study of T cells after yellow fever vaccination. MiXCR was run by TCRdb on the 5' RACE reads, yielding one entry per CDR3 protein. The repertoire has a few hundred thousand distinct CDR3 sequences, less than 20% of them found once; the top ten carry around 16%. The sample here was PBMCs, taken around 5 days after the first yellow fever vaccination. Every receptor here comes from a man between 18 and 35 years old who received the YFV17D yellow fever vaccine.

CDR3 sequence reads: CASSLGSGTNTGELFF. The CDR3 DNA reads as TGCGCCAGCAGCTTGGGATCCGGAACGAACACCGGGGAGCTGTTTTTT. The rearrangement uses TRBV5-1 and TRBJ2-2; the D is unclear. Trimming removed 0 bases at V and 0 bases at J, with 9 bases between. The CDR3 extends over 16 amino acids. The V gene's germline CDR1 is SGHRS and CDR2 YFSETQ. Looking up the rest from reference TRBV5-1 and TRBJ2-2 gives the full variable domain: KAGVTQTPRYLIKTRGQQVTLSCSPISGHRSVSWYQQTPGQGLQFLFEYFSETQRNKGNFPGRFSGRQFSNSRSEMNVSTLELGDSALYLCASSLGSGTNTGELFFGEGSRLTVL.

This clonotype was counted a few times. The V call is TRBV2, the J call TRBJ1-5, with no clear D. The germline gives CDR1 SNHLY, CDR2 FYNNEI. The V and J ends lost 1 base and 5 bases respectively, with 6 bases between them. The CDR3 length is 13 residues. CDR3 in amino acids: CASSEVPHQPQHF. In DNA, the CDR3 is TGTGCCAGCAGTGAAGTTCCACATCAGCCCCAGCATTTT.

The rearrangement uses TRBV7-6 and TRBJ2-3, with 9 bases matching TRBD1. V shed 2 bases and J 2 bases; nucleotides not matched to a gene: 2. CDR3 length equals 15 residues. Per the germline V gene, CDR1 is SGHVS and CDR2 is FNYEAQ. The CDR3 is CASSLRDRATDTQYF. For the CDR3, the DNA is TGTGCCAGCAGCTTAAGGGACAGGGCCACAGATACGCAGTATTTT.

The rearrangement uses TRBV5-1 and TRBJ1-6; D perhaps matches TRBD1 (6 bases). The V gene's germline CDR1 is SGHRS and CDR2 YFSETQ. Trimming removed 0 bases at V and 9 bases at J, with 13 bases between. The CDR3 extends over 15 amino acids. As DNA, the CDR3 is TGCGCCAGCAGCTTGGAGGGAGGGGGAGTTTCACCCCTCCACTTT. Residues: CASSLEGGGVSPLHF.

V is TRBV5-4 and J is TRBJ2-7; TRBD2 might be the D (5 bases). Trimming took off 0 bases at V and 7 bases at J, with 14 bases between the two ends. This CDR3 is 14 amino acids long. The germline V gene has CDR1 SGHNT and CDR2 YYREEE (reference sequence). In nucleotides, the CDR3 is TGTGCCAGCAGCTTGGCTGACGGGGTAGGGGAGCAGTACTTC. It translates to CASSLADGVGEQYF.

There are a few counts of this clonotype. This chain links TRBV27 with TRBJ1-2; 8 bases map to TRBD1. Germline trimming cut 5 bases from V and 3 bases from J; bases unmatched to any gene: 8. Germline V gene data show CDR1 as MNHEY and CDR2 as SMNVEV (reference sequence). The CDR3 is 15 residues long. CDR3 sequence: CASSRDRGSYYGYTF. CDR3 DNA: TGTGCCAGCAGTCGAGACAGGGGTTCATACTATGGCTACACCTTC.

In this sample, this clonotype turned up a few times. The chain carries TRBV6-2 or TRBV6-3 and TRBJ1-2; TRBD1 matches 10 bases. The CDR3 covers 13 residues. Trimming at V came to 9 bases and at J to 7 bases, leaving 8 bases not matched to a gene. The germline CDR1 and CDR2 sequences are MNHEY and SVGEGT. CDR3 residues: CASAGTGVAGYTF. As DNA, the CDR3 is TGTGCCAGTGCCGGGACAGGGGTTGCTGGCTACACCTTC.

This clonotype occurred a few times. CDR3: CASSLETGAHNEQFF. CDR3 DNA: TGTGCCAGCTCTCTCGAGACAGGGGCTCACAATGAGCAGTTCTTC. The V call is TRBV18, the J call TRBJ2-1, with TRBD1 matching over 8 bases. V gave up 6 bases and J gave up 5 bases; unmatched junction bases: 9. The CDR3 spans 15 residues. Germline lookup yields CDR1 KGHSH and CDR2 LQKENI.

In its sample, this clonotype was seen a few times. The genes are TRBV16 and TRBJ2-3; D uncertain. Trimming removed 1 base from V and 2 bases from J, with 10 bases in between. This CDR3 has 15 residues. Germline assignment: CDR1 KGHSY and CDR2 FQNENV. CDR3 sequence reads: CASSQYVSITDTQYF. In DNA form, the CDR3 reads TGTGCCAGCAGCCAATATGTCTCGATCACAGATACGCAGTATTTT.